Each of the 14 T cell receptor beta chains below was sequenced from the same sample in a study of blood T cell repertoires in COVID-19. This table comes from immunoSEQ multiplex PCR, and its TCRdb copy is limited to in-frame clones, with some not included. The sample holds tens of thousands of clones, around 90% seen once. The sample comprised peripheral blood. Every receptor here comes from an elderly woman with acute or convalescent COVID-19.

The sample holds one count of this clone. V usage is TRBV2 and J usage is TRBJ1-5; possibly TRBD1 for D (5 bases). The V gene's germline CDR1 is SNHLY and CDR2 FYNNEI. The CDR3 consists of 15 residues. V was clipped by 1 base and J by 3 bases, with 10 bases between them. CDR3 residues: CASSEGRADNQPQHF. CDR3 DNA: TGTGCCAGCAGTGAAGGCAGGGCTGACAATCAGCCCCAGCATTTT.

The chain employs TRBV12-3 or TRBV12-4 and TRBJ1-5; TRBD1 agrees at 7 bases. The CDR3 has 13 amino acids. V lost 0 bases and J lost 9; bases outside the gene matches: 2. The CDR3, as DNA: TGTGCCAGCAGTTTAGCCAGGGGGTCGCCCCAGCATTTT. Translating gives CASSLARGSPQHF.

J is TRBJ2-2 and V is TRBV5-1; TRBD1 matches 10 bases. The CDR3 is made up of 15 amino acids. The germline V gene encodes CDR1 SGHRS and CDR2 YFSETQ. Trimming took 7 bases from V and 3 from J; bases not matched to a gene: 6. This CDR3 is CASSTGGRDTGELFF. DNA for the CDR3: TGCGCCAGCTCGACAGGGGGCCGGGACACCGGGGAGCTGTTTTTT.

This clone was seen a handful of times. The chain uses TRBV5-1 and TRBJ1-1, with 7 bases lining up with TRBD1. Germline CDR1 and CDR2: SGHRS and YFSETQ. V was pared by 2 bases and J by 1 base, with 2 bases of the junction left unmatched. The CDR3 totals 14 residues. CDR3 amino acids: CASSFGDRNTEAFF. In DNA, the CDR3 is TGCGCCAGCAGCTTCGGGGACAGGAACACTGAAGCTTTCTTT. The complete variable domain, with remaining parts taken from reference TRBV5-1 and TRBJ1-1, reads KAGVTQTPRYLIKTRGQQVTLSCSPISGHRSVSWYQQTPGQGLQFLFEYFSETQRNKGNFPGRFSGRQFSNSRSEMNVSTLELGDSALYLCASSFGDRNTEAFFGQGTRLTVV.

The V and J genes are TRBV5-4 and TRBJ2-1; 8 bases are shared with TRBD2. Germline assignment: CDR1 SGHNT and CDR2 YYREEE (reference sequence). V was pared by 0 bases and J by 5 bases, with 1 base of the junction left unmatched. The CDR3 runs to 14 residues. This CDR3 reads CASSLGLANNEQFF. The CDR3 nucleotides are TGTGCCAGCAGCTTGGGACTAGCGAACAATGAGCAGTTCTTC.

The rearrangement links TRBV7-2 to TRBJ1-1, with D uncertain. Germline V lookup: CDR1 SGHTA, CDR2 FQGNSA. This CDR3 contains 14 residues. Trimming took off 1 base at V and 1 base at J, with 7 bases between the two ends. For the CDR3, the DNA is TGTGCCAGCAGCTTAGGGTTGAGGAACACTGAAGCTTTCTTT. This gives the protein CASSLGLRNTEAFF.

This clone was found once. The chain carries TRBV18 and TRBJ2-2; TRBD1 matches at 8 bases. The ends lost 3 bases at V and 4 bases at J; junction bases unmatched: 4. The germline gives CDR1 KGHSH, CDR2 LQKENI. This CDR3 has 15 residues. CDR3 sequence: CASSPQGAATGELFF. CDR3 bases: TGTGCCAGCTCACCTCAGGGGGCGGCCACCGGGGAGCTGTTTTTT.

V gene TRBV12-3 or TRBV12-4 combines with J gene TRBJ1-1, with TRBD1 matching over 7 bases. The trim removed 7 bases at V and 8 bases at J, leaving 7 bases unmatched. CDR3 length equals 12 residues. CDR3 DNA sequence: TGTGCCAGCAATACAGGGGTAGGGGAAGCTTTCTTT. Protein product: CASNTGVGEAFF.

The V and J genes are TRBV2 and TRBJ1-5, with 9 bases fitting TRBD1. Trimming removed 6 bases from V and 7 bases from J; junction bases left unmatched: 7. Germline CDR1 reads SNHLY; CDR2 reads FYNNEI. The CDR3 spans 14 residues. The CDR3 coding sequence is TGTGCCAGCAGGTGGGACAGGGACAGGCAGCCCCAGCATTTT. It codes for CASRWDRDRQPQHF.

The chain has TRBV2 and TRBJ1-2, with D uncertain. The germline V and J ends were trimmed by 4 bases and 5 bases, with 8 bases remaining between them. Looked up from germline, CDR1 is SNHLY and CDR2 is FYNNEI. The CDR3 consists of 12 residues. CDR3 region: CASSVGQYGYTF. As DNA, the CDR3 is TGTGCCAGCAGTGTTGGGCAGTATGGCTACACCTTC.

CDR3 coding DNA: TGTGCCAGCGCCCTCGGGGGGGAGGATGGCTACACCTTC. Translating it yields CASALGGEDGYTF. This chain joins TRBV12-3 or TRBV12-4 and TRBJ1-2; weak D call: TRBD1 (5 bases). V was cut by 8 bases and J by 6 bases, with 16 bases left in between. CDR3 size: 13 residues.

This chain joins TRBV5-1 and TRBJ2-7; tentative D call: TRBD1 (5 bases). Germline V gene data show CDR1 as SGHRS and CDR2 as YFSETQ. The V and J ends lost 0 bases and 1 base respectively, with 11 bases between them. The CDR3 extends over 15 amino acids. The CDR3 bases are TGCGCCAGCAGCTTGGGGGGCGCACAATCCTACGAGCAGTACTTC. It codes for CASSLGGAQSYEQYF.

The chain employs TRBV4-1 and TRBJ1-5; possibly TRBD1 for D (5 bases). Trimming removed 0 bases from V and 7 bases from J, with 13 bases in between. The germline CDR1 and CDR2 sequences are MGHRA and YSYEKL. CDR3 size: 15 residues. The DNA of the CDR3 is TGCGCCAGCAGCCAAGATGGGGGGGTAACCCAGCCCCAGCATTTT. Translated: CASSQDGGVTQPQHF.

The chain couples TRBV2 to TRBJ1-1, with 7 bases fitting TRBD1. V lost 9 bases, J lost 5 bases, and 9 bases stayed unmatched. There are 13 residues in the CDR3. Germline-derived CDR1 and CDR2 are SNHLY and FYNNEI. The CDR3 DNA reads TGTGCCAGAGACACACAGACAGGGACTGAAGCTTTCTTT. Translating it yields CARDTQTGTEAFF. The entire variable domain, with the rest obtained from reference TRBV2 and TRBJ1-1, is as follows: EPEVTQTPSHQVTQMGQEVILRCVPISNHLYFYWYRQILGQKVEFLVSFYNNEISEKSEIFDDQFSVERPDGSNFTLKIRSTKLEDSAMYFCARDTQTGTEAFFGQGTRLTVV.